Listed below are T cell receptor beta chains from one sample, sequenced in a study of T cell repertoires in cytomegalovirus infection. Each CDR3 protein is one row after TCRdb ran MiXCR on the reads. This table holds a few hundred thousand distinct CDR3 sequences, roughly 15% found once. Sequenced material: PBMCs. The source is a human donor in good health (CMV status not recorded). Some clones in this sample may be carry-over from other donors' samples. CDR3s include the opening cysteine and the closing phenylalanine or tryptophan. Each record gives: V gene, clone size, D gene, J gene, CDR3 DNA, CDR3 protein. The D gene is left open where the match is weak. Size is omitted from some rows. Given values are once, few, many or a class for expanded clones.

V: TRBV7-2
size: many
D: TRBD1
J: TRBJ2-3
DNA: TGTGCCAGCAGCTTTTCGGGACAGGGGACAGATACGCAGTATTTT
CDR3: CASSFSGQGTDTQYF

V: TRBV20-1
size: many
D: TRBD1
J: TRBJ2-7
DNA: TGCAGTGCTAGGCCCCCACAGGGGGCAAAAGGCTACGAGCAGTACTTC
CDR3: CSARPPQGAKGYEQYF

V: TRBV2
size: few
D: -
J: TRBJ2-5
DNA: TGTGCCAGCAGTGAACGACAAGGTGGGGAGACCCAGTACTTC
CDR3: CASSERQGGETQYF

V: TRBV3-1
size: -
D: -
J: TRBJ1-2
DNA: TGTGCCAGCAGCCAAGATCCGGGGCAGGGTCCACGCGGCTACACCTTC
CDR3: CASSQDPGQGPRGYTF

V: TRBV19
size: -
D: -
J: TRBJ2-7
DNA: TGTGCCAGTGATGACGGTTACGAGCAGTACTTC
CDR3: CASDDGYEQYF

V: TRBV12-3/TRBV12-4
size: many
D: -
J: TRBJ1-2
DNA: TGTGCCAGCAGTACGCCACAGGCGGGCTATGGCTACACCTTC
CDR3: CASSTPQAGYGYTF

V: TRBV6-1
size: many
D: TRBD2
J: TRBJ2-3
DNA: TGTGCCAGCACCGAGATGGCTAGCGGGGGCACAGATACGCAGTATTTT
CDR3: CASTEMASGGTDTQYF

V: TRBV7-2
size: many
D: -
J: TRBJ2-7
DNA: TGTGCCAGCAGCCCAGATGGGCAGGGAACTTTCTACGAGCAGTACTTC
CDR3: CASSPDGQGTFYEQYF

V: TRBV6-2/TRBV6-3
size: -
D: -
J: TRBJ2-7
DNA: TGTGCCAGCAGTTCCCAGCGGATGCCGAAGTACTTC
CDR3: CASSSQRMPKYF

V: TRBV20-1
size: -
D: TRBD2
J: TRBJ2-5
DNA: TGCAGTGCTAGGGACCGGGGGGGATCAGAGACCCAGTACTTC
CDR3: CSARDRGGSETQYF

V: TRBV7-8
size: many
D: -
J: TRBJ2-3
DNA: TGTGCCAGCAGCTTAGATCGGGGGTTTCCCACAGATACGCAGTATTTT
CDR3: CASSLDRGFPTDTQYF

V: TRBV11-2
size: -
D: -
J: TRBJ2-2
DNA: TGTGCCAGCAGCTCAGGGGCGAACACCGGGGAGCTGTTTTTT
CDR3: CASSSGANTGELFF

V: TRBV6-5
size: few
D: -
J: TRBJ1-1
DNA: TGTGCCTGCATCACCCGGGGGACGAACACTGAAGCTTTCTTT
CDR3: CACITRGTNTEAFF

V: TRBV2
size: -
D: -
J: TRBJ2-7
DNA: TGTGCCAGCAGTCGGGCAGGGGTCCCCTACCAAGGGCGGGCCACCTACGAGCAGTACTTC
CDR3: CASSRAGVPYQGRATYEQYF

V: TRBV2
size: many
D: -
J: TRBJ1-6
DNA: TGTGCCAGCAAGGAGTTAAGTATCGCCTATGATTCACCCCTCCACTTT
CDR3: CASKELSIAYDSPLHF

V: TRBV5-6
size: -
D: -
J: TRBJ2-7
DNA: TGTGCCAGCAGCTTGAATTCGGGAGCCTATTACGAGCAGTACTTC
CDR3: CASSLNSGAYYEQYF

V: TRBV7-7
size: -
D: TRBD1
J: TRBJ1-5
DNA: TGTGCTAGCAGCCCTACAGGGGAGCAGCCCCAGCATTTT
CDR3: CASSPTGEQPQHF

V: TRBV5-5
size: many
D: TRBD1
J: TRBJ1-5
DNA: TGTGCCAGCAGCCAGGGGGCGAATCAGCCCCAGCATTTT
CDR3: CASSQGANQPQHF

V: TRBV6-5
size: -
D: TRBD1
J: TRBJ1-3
DNA: TGTGCCAGCAGTTATTCCCGGGACAGCTTAGGAAACACCATATATTTT
CDR3: CASSYSRDSLGNTIYF

V: TRBV4-2
size: few
D: TRBD2
J: TRBJ2-2
DNA: TGTGCCAGCAGCCCAAGGGCCCTACTAGCGGGGACCGGGGAGCTGTTTTTT
CDR3: CASSPRALLAGTGELFF

V: TRBV6-2/TRBV6-3
size: once
D: TRBD2
J: TRBJ2-4
DNA: TGTGCCAGCAGCCCCGGACTAGCCCGAGCCAAAAACATTCAGTACTTC
CDR3: CASSPGLARAKNIQYF

V: TRBV28
size: -
D: -
J: TRBJ1-1
DNA: TGTGCCAGCAGGACCGGGCCGTCGAGGGCTGAAGCTTTCTTT
CDR3: CASRTGPSRAEAFF

V: TRBV7-9
size: many
D: -
J: TRBJ1-6
DNA: TGTGCCAGCAGCTTAGAGGGACACAATAATTCACCCCTCCACTTT
CDR3: CASSLEGHNNSPLHF

V: TRBV27
size: few
D: -
J: TRBJ2-7
DNA: TGTGCCAGCAGTTCACAAATTTCCTACGAGCAGTACTTC
CDR3: CASSSQISYEQYF

V: TRBV6-1
size: many
D: -
J: TRBJ2-1
DNA: TGTGCCAGCGGGTACAATGAGCAGTTCTTC
CDR3: CASGYNEQFF

V: TRBV5-1
size: -
D: TRBD2
J: TRBJ2-7
DNA: TGCGCCAGCAGCCCCGAACGCGGGGGATCTACGCACGAGCAGTACTTC
CDR3: CASSPERGGSTHEQYF

V: TRBV29-1
size: -
D: -
J: TRBJ1-1
DNA: TGCAGCGTTGTAAGGACTATGAACACTGAAGCTTTCTTT
CDR3: CSVVRTMNTEAFF

V: TRBV12-3/TRBV12-4
size: few
D: -
J: TRBJ2-2
DNA: TGTGCCAGCAGTTCCCCGGCAGGGTCGTTCACCGGGGAGCTGTTTTTT
CDR3: CASSSPAGSFTGELFF

V: TRBV6-1
size: few
D: -
J: TRBJ2-5
DNA: TGTGCCAGCAGTGAATGGGGACAAAAGTACCAAGAGACCCAGTACTTC
CDR3: CASSEWGQKYQETQYF

V: TRBV6-1
size: many
D: -
J: TRBJ1-2
DNA: TGTGCCAGCAGTTCAGGATTCTATGGCTACACCTTC
CDR3: CASSSGFYGYTF

V: TRBV7-9
size: few
D: -
J: TRBJ2-3
DNA: TGTGCCAGCAGGGGGGACCTTTCCACAGATACGCAGTATTTT
CDR3: CASRGDLSTDTQYF

V: TRBV7-2
size: many
D: -
J: TRBJ1-3
DNA: TGTGCCAGCAGCCAAGGGGCAGGACAGATATACTCTGGAAACACCATATATTTT
CDR3: CASSQGAGQIYSGNTIYF

V: TRBV7-2
size: many
D: -
J: TRBJ1-5
DNA: TGTGCCAGCAGCACCCAGGGTAATAGCAATCAGCCCCAGCATTTT
CDR3: CASSTQGNSNQPQHF

V: TRBV20-1
size: few
D: -
J: TRBJ1-1
DNA: TGCAGTGCTCAAGACGGGCCGATGAACACTGAAGCTTTCTTT
CDR3: CSAQDGPMNTEAFF

V: TRBV7-8
size: many
D: TRBD2
J: TRBJ2-3
DNA: TGTGCCAGCAGCCCTAGGGTAGCGGGGAGCACAGATACGCAGTATTTT
CDR3: CASSPRVAGSTDTQYF

V: TRBV6-6
size: -
D: TRBD1
J: TRBJ2-7
DNA: TGTGCCAGCAGTCAGGACAGGCCAGCCTACGAGCAGTACTTC
CDR3: CASSQDRPAYEQYF

V: TRBV2
size: -
D: TRBD1
J: TRBJ1-1
DNA: TGTGCCAGCAGTTTCGGACAGGGCTGGGGGAACACTGAAGCTTTCTTT
CDR3: CASSFGQGWGNTEAFF

V: TRBV20-1
size: many
D: TRBD1
J: TRBJ1-5
DNA: TGCAGTGCGACAGGGGAATATAGCAATCAGCCCCAGCATTTT
CDR3: CSATGEYSNQPQHF

V: TRBV20-1
size: few
D: -
J: TRBJ2-2
DNA: TGCAGTGCCAAGAGGTGGTCCGCAGGGAATGCCGGGGAGCTGTTTTTT
CDR3: CSAKRWSAGNAGELFF

V: TRBV19
size: -
D: TRBD1
J: TRBJ1-5
DNA: TGTGCCAGTAGTGGGACAGGGCATTCTCAGCCCCAGCATTTT
CDR3: CASSGTGHSQPQHF

V: TRBV5-6
size: -
D: TRBD1
J: TRBJ1-2
DNA: TGTGCCAGCAGCGGGGAGGACAGGCCATATGGCTACACCTTC
CDR3: CASSGEDRPYGYTF

V: TRBV12-3/TRBV12-4
size: many
D: -
J: TRBJ2-3
DNA: TGTGCCAGCAGCTCTTTACGTTGGAGGGCCGAGGCCAGCACAGATACGCAGTATTTT
CDR3: CASSSLRWRAEASTDTQYF

V: TRBV7-9
size: few
D: -
J: TRBJ2-1
DNA: TGTGCCAGCAGCCCACCCCCGAAGGGGCGAGACAATGAGCAGTTCTTC
CDR3: CASSPPPKGRDNEQFF

V: TRBV3-1
size: -
D: -
J: TRBJ1-1
DNA: TGTGCCAGCAGCCCGTCCCAGGACACTGAAGCTTTCTTT
CDR3: CASSPSQDTEAFF

V: TRBV6-1
size: many
D: TRBD1
J: TRBJ1-3
DNA: TGTGCCAGCAGTACCGCGGGACAGGGTCCTGGAAACACCATATATTTT
CDR3: CASSTAGQGPGNTIYF

V: TRBV5-5
size: -
D: -
J: TRBJ1-5
DNA: TGTGCCAGCAGCCCCACAGTGTGGGGGAGCAATCAGCCCCAGCATTTT
CDR3: CASSPTVWGSNQPQHF

V: TRBV2
size: -
D: -
J: TRBJ2-7
DNA: TGTGCCAGCAGTGGGGGCCACGAGCAGTACTTC
CDR3: CASSGGHEQYF

V: TRBV6-5
size: -
D: TRBD1
J: TRBJ2-7
DNA: TGTGCCACCGGGACAGGCGACGCCTACGAGCAGTACTTC
CDR3: CATGTGDAYEQYF

V: TRBV18
size: -
D: -
J: TRBJ2-2
DNA: TGTGCCAGCTCAGTGAGGGTTACCGCGAACACCGGGGAGCTGTTTTTT
CDR3: CASSVRVTANTGELFF

V: TRBV2
size: -
D: -
J: TRBJ1-6
DNA: TGTGCCAGCAGCGAGGGGGTCTCACCCCTCCACTTT
CDR3: CASSEGVSPLHF

V: TRBV6-2/TRBV6-3
size: -
D: TRBD1
J: TRBJ2-7
DNA: TGTGCCAGCAGTTTTACGGTGACAGGGTTTGGCTTCTACGAGCAGTACTTC
CDR3: CASSFTVTGFGFYEQYF

V: TRBV5-1
size: few
D: -
J: TRBJ2-3
DNA: TGCGCCAGCAGTCCCGAGAAGTCCACAGATACGCAGTATTTT
CDR3: CASSPEKSTDTQYF

V: TRBV6-5
size: many
D: -
J: TRBJ2-5
DNA: TGTGCCAGCAGTTACCGCGGTGAGGTACAAGAGACCCAGTACTTC
CDR3: CASSYRGEVQETQYF

V: TRBV7-9
size: few
D: TRBD1
J: TRBJ1-2
DNA: TGTGCCAGCAGCGACGCCGGACAGGGGGCGGGAGGCTACACCTTC
CDR3: CASSDAGQGAGGYTF